A selection of T cell receptor beta chains follows, all from one sample in a study of T cell repertoires in cytomegalovirus infection. From the reads, TCRdb called clonotypes with MiXCR, one entry per CDR3 protein. Among approximately 490,000 distinct CDR3 sequences listed, approximately 11% were seen once. The sequenced sample consisted of PBMCs. Receptors were obtained from a human donor in good health (CMV status not recorded). Some clones in this sample may be carry-over from other donors' samples. CDR3s include the opening cysteine and the closing phenylalanine or tryptophan. D genes are given only for firm matches. Some rows have no size entry. The others give once, few or many, or a class for an expanded clone.

j_gene	d_gene	abundance	v_gene	CDR3aa	CDR3nt
TRBJ2-3	.	few	TRBV11-2	CASSRSPNTQYF	TGTGCCAGCAGCCGGAGTCCAAATACGCAGTATTTT
TRBJ1-2	.	many	TRBV28	CASSHRDNYGYTF	TGTGCCAGCAGCCACCGGGATAACTATGGCTACACCTTC
TRBJ2-1	TRBD2	.	TRBV6-5	CASSYGESSGSSYNEQFF	TGTGCCAGCAGTTACGGGGAGTCTAGCGGCAGCTCCTACAATGAGCAGTTCTTC
TRBJ1-1	.	many	TRBV5-4	CASSPSDVNTEAFF	TGTGCCAGCAGCCCCAGCGACGTGAACACTGAAGCTTTCTTT
TRBJ1-2	.	many	TRBV19	CASTGWTYGYTF	TGTGCCAGTACCGGCTGGACTTATGGCTACACCTTC
TRBJ2-1	.	many	TRBV2	CASSGGPAGNEQFF	TGTGCCAGCAGTGGGGGCCCGGCGGGGAATGAGCAGTTCTTC
TRBJ2-1	.	.	TRBV18	CASPQPGHPYNEQFF	TGTGCCAGCCCCCAGCCGGGACACCCCTACAATGAGCAGTTCTTC
TRBJ2-3	TRBD1	.	TRBV12-3/TRBV12-4	CASQTGGTDTQYF	TGTGCCAGCCAAACAGGGGGCACAGATACGCAGTATTTT
TRBJ2-7	.	many	TRBV10-3	CAISVRAGTSEGSYEQYF	TGTGCCATCAGTGTAAGAGCGGGTACATCCGAAGGCTCCTACGAGCAGTACTTC
TRBJ2-2	TRBD1	.	TRBV28	CASRYRYLTGGRTGELFF	TGTGCCAGCAGATATCGATACCTTACAGGGGGTAGGACCGGGGAGCTGTTTTTT
TRBJ2-7	.	many	TRBV7-2	CASSFGTYTYEQYF	TGTGCCAGCAGCTTCGGGACTTACACTTACGAGCAGTACTTC
TRBJ1-1	.	many	TRBV7-3	CASSMDRNTEAFF	TGTGCCAGCAGCATGGACCGGAACACTGAAGCTTTCTTT
TRBJ2-1	TRBD1	.	TRBV5-1	CASSLEGGLGDDEQFF	TGCGCCAGCAGCTTAGAAGGGGGCCTGGGTGACGATGAGCAGTTCTTC
TRBJ1-1	TRBD1	many	TRBV28	CASSRQGRKWMNTEAFF	TGTGCCAGCAGTCGACAGGGGAGGAAATGGATGAACACTGAAGCTTTCTTT
TRBJ2-7	.	.	TRBV20-1	CSASRPTYEQYF	TGCAGTGCTAGTCGGCCGACCTACGAGCAGTACTTC
TRBJ2-7	TRBD2	many	TRBV5-5	CASSGTSGSSHEQYF	TGTGCCAGCAGCGGGACTAGCGGGAGTTCCCACGAGCAGTACTTC
TRBJ1-1	.	.	TRBV14	CASRRTMNTEAFF	TGTGCCAGCAGGCGTACCATGAACACTGAAGCTTTCTTT
TRBJ2-7	TRBD2	many	TRBV7-2	CASSPSGLEQYF	TGTGCCAGCAGCCCTTCGGGACTAGAGCAGTACTTC
TRBJ1-2	.	.	TRBV9	CASSGQTRNYGYTF	TGTGCCAGCAGCGGACAGACCCGAAACTATGGCTACACCTTC
TRBJ2-5	.	many	TRBV7-8	CASSGRLDRQTQYF	TGTGCCAGCAGCGGTAGACTAGACCGACAGACCCAGTACTTC
TRBJ1-1	.	few	TRBV12-3/TRBV12-4	CASSLKAGPIEAFF	TGTGCCAGCAGTTTAAAGGCGGGACCGATTGAAGCTTTCTTT
TRBJ2-6	.	.	TRBV6-1	CASSARLFSGANVLTF	TGTGCCAGCAGTGCGAGACTGTTCTCTGGGGCCAACGTCCTGACTTTC
TRBJ2-1	TRBD2	many	TRBV7-2	CASSPGGLAGVFF	TGTGCCAGCAGCCCAGGGGGGTTAGCGGGAGTATTCTTC
TRBJ1-2	.	.	TRBV12-3/TRBV12-4	CASSFNQVPNYGYTF	TGTGCCAGCAGTTTCAATCAGGTCCCTAACTATGGCTACACCTTC
TRBJ1-3	TRBD1	many	TRBV7-8	CASREDRRSGNTIYF	TGTGCCAGCAGAGAGGACAGGCGCTCTGGAAACACCATATATTTT
TRBJ2-7	TRBD2	many	TRBV7-2	CASRPREGTYEQYF	TGTGCCAGCAGGCCGCGGGAGGGTACCTACGAGCAGTACTTC
TRBJ2-1	.	.	TRBV7-9	CASSFYGSYNEQFF	TGTGCCAGCAGCTTCTACGGTTCCTACAATGAGCAGTTCTTC
TRBJ2-7	.	.	TRBV20-1	CSARTSGLIYEQYF	TGCAGTGCTAGGACGAGCGGACTGATCTACGAGCAGTACTTC
TRBJ2-1	.	few	TRBV28	CASSRSFGGTRNNEQFF	TGTGCCAGCAGTCGCAGTTTTGGTGGGACGAGGAACAATGAGCAGTTCTTC
TRBJ2-7	TRBD2	many	TRBV7-2	CASSLGLATTYEQYF	TGTGCCAGCAGCTTAGGACTAGCGACGACCTACGAGCAGTACTTC
TRBJ2-7	TRBD2	many	TRBV27	CASSFRTSGRASYEQYF	TGTGCCAGCAGTTTCAGGACTAGCGGGAGGGCCTCCTACGAGCAGTACTTC
TRBJ2-1	.	few	TRBV27	CASSLSTGSIHNEQFF	TGTGCCAGCAGTTTATCGACGGGGTCCATACATAATGAGCAGTTCTTC
TRBJ2-3	.	many	TRBV7-3	CASSLGRVPTDTQYF	TGTGCCAGCAGCTTAGGAAGGGTCCCCACAGATACGCAGTATTTT
TRBJ2-3	TRBD2	many	TRBV20-1	CSALTPTAGASTDTQYF	TGCAGTGCTTTAACGCCGACAGCGGGGGCTAGCACAGATACGCAGTATTTT
TRBJ2-2	.	.	TRBV15	CATSEGLGELFF	TGTGCCACCAGCGAGGGTCTGGGGGAGCTGTTTTTT
TRBJ1-1	.	few	TRBV3-1	CASSLFTENTEAFF	TGTGCCAGCAGCCTATTTACGGAGAACACTGAAGCTTTCTTT
TRBJ1-6	.	.	TRBV20-1	CSAKGGPDNSPLHF	TGCAGTGCTAAGGGGGGGCCCGATAATTCACCCCTCCACTTT
TRBJ1-1	.	many	TRBV24-1	CATSDPTNTEAFF	TGTGCCACCAGTGATCCAACGAACACTGAAGCTTTCTTT
TRBJ2-1	.	many	TRBV11-2	CASSLEPASSSYNEQFF	TGTGCCAGCAGCTTAGAGCCAGCGTCGAGCTCCTACAATGAGCAGTTCTTC
TRBJ2-7	.	many	TRBV29-1	CSVGNRQGGYEQYF	TGCAGCGTTGGCAACCGCCAGGGGGGATACGAGCAGTACTTC
TRBJ1-1	.	many	TRBV4-1	CASSQGDSNTEAFF	TGCGCCAGCAGCCAAGGAGACAGTAACACTGAAGCTTTCTTT
TRBJ2-5	TRBD2	many	TRBV7-9	CASSGGGRGARETQYF	TGTGCCAGCAGCGGCGGAGGGCGGGGGGCCCGGGAGACCCAGTACTTC